This T cell receptor beta chain was sequenced in a study of vaccination and CD4 T cells after COVID-19. The Oncomine TCR Beta short-read assay sequenced DNA from cultured CD4+ T cells. TCRdb re-called the PCR reads through MiXCR, storing one row per CDR3 protein. The sample consists of approximately 15,000 distinct CDR3 sequences, 45% to 55% of them appearing once. As for this clonotype: Antigen specificity is unknown.

The CDR3 covers 13 residues. From germline, CDR1 is DFQATT and CDR2 SNEGSKA (reference sequence). V was shortened by 1 base and J by 5 bases, with 9 bases between the two germline ends. Specified treatment: approximately nine-day PBMC culture with coronavirus spike peptide pools or control peptides (ViraFEST assay). The chain recombines TRBV20-1 with TRBJ1-5; D call uncertain. The clonotype comes from a human donor who had recovered from COVID-19. The sequencing sample was made of CD4+ T cells from blood, cultured in vitro. This chain's CDR3 is CSARAGRDQPQHF. The CDR3 coding sequence is TGCAGTGCTAGAGCGGGTCGAGATCAGCCCCAGCATTTT.